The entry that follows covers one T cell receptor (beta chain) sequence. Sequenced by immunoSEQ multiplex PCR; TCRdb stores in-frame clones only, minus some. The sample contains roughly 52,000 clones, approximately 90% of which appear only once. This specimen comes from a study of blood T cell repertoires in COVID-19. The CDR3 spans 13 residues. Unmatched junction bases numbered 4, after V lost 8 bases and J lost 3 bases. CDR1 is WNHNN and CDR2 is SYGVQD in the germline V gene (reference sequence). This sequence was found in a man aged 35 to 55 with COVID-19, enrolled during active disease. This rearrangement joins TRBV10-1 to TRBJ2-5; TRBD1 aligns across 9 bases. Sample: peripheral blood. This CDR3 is CASQRTGEETQYF. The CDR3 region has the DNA TGCGCCAGCCAGAGGACAGGGGAAGAGACCCAGTACTTC.